This entry features one T cell receptor (beta chain) sequence. This clone's antigen is unknown. Within one base of it there is no much larger clone, and no base qualities were kept. The sample comes from a study of blood T cells in healthy people across ages (dated by TCRdb to 2013 to 2016). The study in broad terms: In model experiments, roughly one uniquely barcoded TCR beta cDNA molecule per two T cells was captured by template switching. Age-related changes in TCR beta repertoire diversity were measured in the study by deep sequencing normalized with unique cDNA molecular identifiers. To avoid experimental bias, donors of different ages were randomly spread across the sequencing lanes. Two additional independent replicas of 1 million unique cDNA reads from the same blood draw were analyzed for two donors (one aged 18 to 30 and one aged 80 or older). Donors were grouped into four age groups: young (average approximately 15 years), middle-aged (39), aged (62) and long-lived (approximately 78). Overall results and qualifications from the work: Because profiling used bulk unsorted PBMCs, naive and antigen-experienced compartments could not be compared conclusively. Estimates of total diversity from one million sequenced T cells were regarded as lower bounds and underestimates. Observed TCR beta diversity per million T cells fell roughly linearly with age, and a significant reduction was already apparent by age around 40. The percentage of naive T cells measured by flow cytometry correlated strongly with observed TCR beta diversity. Compared with the aged group, more naive CD4+ T cells, fewer expanded clones and increased TCR diversity were shown by the long-lived group, suggesting age selection. The CMV infection status of donors was not known, potentially confounding age-related changes in expanded clonotypes.

The protocol used for the library was 5' RACE. The instrument was an Illumina HiSeq 2500. A second PCR of 7 to 11 cycles was performed with a sample-barcoded 5' primer and a J-beta primer mix. Each TCR beta cDNA molecule received a unique molecular identifier from a template-switch 5' adaptor carrying 12 random nucleotides. Each sample yielded at least 3 million CDR3-containing paired-end reads. First-strand cDNA was synthesized from all RNA with the Mint cDNA synthesis kit, primed by a TRBC-specific oligonucleotide. Following uracil-DNA glycosylase treatment, all cDNA underwent a first 18-cycle PCR with the universal primers M1SS and BC2_uni_R. From the authors' description of their analysis: Normalization of each sample was performed by random selection of 1 million high-quality reads, each carrying a distinct molecular identifier. Reads with shared molecular identifiers were discarded instead of being binned into consensus sequences. MiTCR, run with a Q25 quality threshold and the strictest error-elimination algorithm, handled CDR3 identification, clonotype clustering and error correction. A nonparametric unseen species model using Euler transformation provided a lower-bound estimate of total TCR beta diversity. TCRdb trimmed the raw reads at Q25, called clones with MiXCR and kept productive beta chains. Each CDR3 protein appears once, grouped with its most common genes and DNA. In this record, the V and J calls reflect TCRdb's handling and not the investigators' own analysis. This sample has about 1.5 million distinct CDR3 sequences in its table, and under 55% of those were observed once. The ten largest clones represent under 5% of the sample.

The donors were around 39 Caucasian individuals from Russia, aged roughly 6 to 100 years, who were systemically healthy. Each donor gave 9 to 10 milliliters of peripheral blood, collected into EDTA-treated Vacutainer tubes. Ficoll-Paque density-gradient centrifugation was used to isolate PBMCs, with at least 7 million per sample. Total RNA, at least 6 micrograms per sample, was extracted from PBMCs with Trizol reagent. The percentages of naive CD45RAhigh/CD27high T cells were determined by flow cytometry on a PBMC aliquot from every donor. Sequenced sample: blood. This clonotype was obtained from a woman aged 18-29 years in good health.

The CDR3 is CASSLTSARGSPLHF. The DNA is TGTGCCAGCAGCTTAACTTCGGCAAGAGGTTCACCCCTCCACTTT. The chain is encoded by TRBV7-2 joined to TRBJ1-6, with an unclear D gene assignment. Inclusive of the bounding cysteine and phenylalanine, the CDR3 is 15 residues long. Just CDR3 DNA is preserved here, 45 bases in frame from base 1. V is cut by 2 bases and J by 9 bases, and the space between the germline ends is 14 bases. CDR1 SGHTA and CDR2 FQGNSA are derived from the germline V gene.